Shown below are 4 T cell receptor beta chains from a single sample sequenced in a study of cytomegalovirus exposure and HLA in healthy donors. PCR primers comprised 60 Vbeta and 13 Jbeta primers. This table comes from immunoSEQ multiplex PCR, and its TCRdb copy is limited to in-frame clones, with some not included. Across 130,000 or so clones, the top ten clones capture 2.2% of the sample. Sequenced material: PBMCs. All receptors come from a woman aged 18-35 years in good health and CMV-seronegative.

The chain is built from TRBV7-6 and TRBJ2-3; 11 bases map to TRBD2. This CDR3 is 17 amino acids long. J lost 1 base, V lost 2 bases, and 5 bases had no gene match. Germline lookup yields CDR1 SGHVS and CDR2 FNYEAQ. CDR3 protein: CASSLLAGGPGTDTQYF. The DNA for the CDR3 is TGTGCCAGCAGCTTATTAGCGGGAGGGCCCGGCACAGATACGCAGTATTTT. Based on the CDR3 plus reference TRBV7-6 and TRBJ2-3, the full variable domain is GAGVSQSPRYKVTKRGQDVALRCDPISGHVSLYWYRQALGQGPEFLTYFNYEAQQDKSGLPNDRFSAERPEGSISTLTIQRTEQRDSAMYRCASSLLAGGPGTDTQYFGPGTRLTVL.

The chain links TRBV5-4 to TRBJ1-2; 7 nucleotides agree with TRBD1. V was clipped by 4 bases and J by 4 bases; unmatched bases: 7. Germline CDR1 is SGHNT and CDR2 is YYREEE (reference sequence). The length of the CDR3 is 14 residues. The CDR3 spells CASSLDRALYGYTF. In DNA form, the CDR3 reads TGTGCCAGCAGCCTCGACAGGGCCCTCTATGGCTACACCTTC.

This rearrangement joins TRBV15 to TRBJ2-2; 12 bases are shared with TRBD1. This CDR3 has 21 residues. V was pared by 5 bases and J by 6 bases, with 22 bases of the junction left unmatched. Germline V gene data show CDR1 as LNHNV and CDR2 as YYDKDF (reference sequence). CDR3 protein: CATSHSGERGQGAPGAGELFF. Written as DNA, the CDR3 is TGTGCCACCAGCCACTCAGGGGAAAGGGGACAGGGGGCCCCGGGTGCCGGGGAGCTGTTTTTT.

The rearrangement uses TRBV4-1 and TRBJ1-1; the match to TRBD1 covers 8 bases. This CDR3 contains 16 residues. V trimming: 0 bases; J trimming: 4 bases; junction bases outside the gene matches: 7. Germline V CDR1 and CDR2: MGHRA, YSYEKL. DNA for the CDR3: TGCGCCAGCAGCCAAGATGAGTACAGGGGGGCCACTGAAGCTTTCTTT. Encoded protein: CASSQDEYRGATEAFF.